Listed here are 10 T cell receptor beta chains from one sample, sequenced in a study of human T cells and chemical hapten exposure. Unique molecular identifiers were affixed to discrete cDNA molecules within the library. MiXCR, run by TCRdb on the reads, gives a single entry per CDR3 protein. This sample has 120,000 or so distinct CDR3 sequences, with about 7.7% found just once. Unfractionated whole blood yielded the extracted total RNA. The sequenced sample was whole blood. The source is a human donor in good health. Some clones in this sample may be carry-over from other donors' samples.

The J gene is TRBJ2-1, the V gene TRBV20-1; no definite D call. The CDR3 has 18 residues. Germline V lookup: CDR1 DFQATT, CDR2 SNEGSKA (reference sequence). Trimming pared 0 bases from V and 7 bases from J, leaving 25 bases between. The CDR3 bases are TGCAGTGCTAGAGATCGGAGACCTAAACCCGGAGATCGGAATGAGCAGTTCTTC. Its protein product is CSARDRRPKPGDRNEQFF.

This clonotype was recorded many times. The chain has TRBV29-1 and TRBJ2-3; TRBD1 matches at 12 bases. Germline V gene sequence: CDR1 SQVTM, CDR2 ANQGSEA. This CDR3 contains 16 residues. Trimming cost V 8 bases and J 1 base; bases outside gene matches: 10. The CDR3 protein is CSPAGDRGPGTDTQYF. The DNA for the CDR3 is TGCAGCCCAGCGGGGGACAGGGGGCCCGGCACAGATACGCAGTATTTT.

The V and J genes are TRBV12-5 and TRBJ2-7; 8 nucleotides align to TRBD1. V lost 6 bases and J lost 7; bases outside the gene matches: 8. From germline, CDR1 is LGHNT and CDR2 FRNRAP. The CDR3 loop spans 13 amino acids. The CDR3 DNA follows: TGTGCTAGTGGGGCAGGGGGCGCGTCTGAGCAGTACTTC. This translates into CASGAGGASEQYF.

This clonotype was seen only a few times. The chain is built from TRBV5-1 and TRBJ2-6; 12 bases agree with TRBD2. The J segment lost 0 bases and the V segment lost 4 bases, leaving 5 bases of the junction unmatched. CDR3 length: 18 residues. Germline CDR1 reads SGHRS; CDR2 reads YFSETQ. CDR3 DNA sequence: TGCGCCAGCAGCCACTGGACTAGCGGGAACTCTGGGGCCAACGTCCTGACTTTC. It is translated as CASSHWTSGNSGANVLTF. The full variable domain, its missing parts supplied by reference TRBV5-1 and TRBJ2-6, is KAGVTQTPRYLIKTRGQQVTLSCSPISGHRSVSWYQQTPGQGLQFLFEYFSETQRNKGNFPGRFSGRQFSNSRSEMNVSTLELGDSALYLCASSHWTSGNSGANVLTFGAGSRLTVL.

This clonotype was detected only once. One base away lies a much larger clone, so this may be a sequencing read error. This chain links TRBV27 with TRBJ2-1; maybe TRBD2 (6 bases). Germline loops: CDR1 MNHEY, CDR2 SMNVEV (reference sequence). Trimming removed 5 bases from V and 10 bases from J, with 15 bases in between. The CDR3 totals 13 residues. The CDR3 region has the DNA TGTGCCAGCAGTGGGGCGCGTGGGGGGGAGCAGTTCTTC. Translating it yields CASSGARGGEQFF.

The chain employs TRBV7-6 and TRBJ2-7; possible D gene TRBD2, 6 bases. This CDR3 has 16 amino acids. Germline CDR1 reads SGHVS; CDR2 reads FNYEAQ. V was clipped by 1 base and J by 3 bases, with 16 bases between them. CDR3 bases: TGTGCCAGCAGCTTAGGCCGCGGGGCCGAGGACTACGAGCAGTACTTC. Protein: CASSLGRGAEDYEQYF.

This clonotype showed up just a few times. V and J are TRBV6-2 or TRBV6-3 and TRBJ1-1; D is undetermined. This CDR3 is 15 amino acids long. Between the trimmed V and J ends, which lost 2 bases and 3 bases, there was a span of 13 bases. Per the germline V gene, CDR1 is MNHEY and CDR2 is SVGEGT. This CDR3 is CASSYRRHDDTEAFF. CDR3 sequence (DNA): TGTGCCAGCAGTTACCGGCGCCACGATGACACTGAAGCTTTCTTT.

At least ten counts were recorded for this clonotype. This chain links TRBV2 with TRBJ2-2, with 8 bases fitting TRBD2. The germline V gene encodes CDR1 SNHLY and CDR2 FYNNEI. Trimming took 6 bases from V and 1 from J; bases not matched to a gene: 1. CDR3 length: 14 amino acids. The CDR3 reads CASRSGGNTGELFF. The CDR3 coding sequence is TGTGCCAGCAGGAGCGGGGGGAACACCGGGGAGCTGTTTTTT.

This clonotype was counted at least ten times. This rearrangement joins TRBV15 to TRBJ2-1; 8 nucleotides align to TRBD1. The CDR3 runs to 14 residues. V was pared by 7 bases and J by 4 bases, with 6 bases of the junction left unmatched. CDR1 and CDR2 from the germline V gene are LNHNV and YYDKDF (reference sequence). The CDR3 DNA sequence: TGTGCCACCATCGACAGGGGAAGATACAATGAGCAGTTCTTC. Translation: CATIDRGRYNEQFF. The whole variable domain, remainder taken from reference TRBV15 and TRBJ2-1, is DAMVIQNPRYQVTQFGKPVTLSCSQTLNHNVMYWYQQKSSQAPKLLFHYYDKDFNNEADTPDNFQSRRPNTSFCFLDIRSPGLGDTAMYLCATIDRGRYNEQFFGPGTRLTVL.

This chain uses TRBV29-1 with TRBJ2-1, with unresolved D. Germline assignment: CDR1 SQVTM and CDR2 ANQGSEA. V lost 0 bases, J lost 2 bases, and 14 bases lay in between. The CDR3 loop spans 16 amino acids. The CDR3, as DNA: TGCAGCGTTGAAGATTCCCCTAAGAGTACCTACAATGAGCAGTTCTTC. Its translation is CSVEDSPKSTYNEQFF.